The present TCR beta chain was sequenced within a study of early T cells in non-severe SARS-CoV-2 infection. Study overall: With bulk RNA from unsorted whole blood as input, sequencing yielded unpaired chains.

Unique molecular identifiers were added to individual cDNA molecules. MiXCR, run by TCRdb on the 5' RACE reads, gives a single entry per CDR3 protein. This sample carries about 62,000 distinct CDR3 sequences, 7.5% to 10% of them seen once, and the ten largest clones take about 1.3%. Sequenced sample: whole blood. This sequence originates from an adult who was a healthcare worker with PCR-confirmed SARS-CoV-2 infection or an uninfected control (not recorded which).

The CDR3 loop reads CASSYEGVETQYF. CDR3 DNA sequence: TGTGCCAGCAGTTATGAGGGAGTTGAGACCCAGTACTTC. The V gene is TRBV6-5, the J gene TRBJ2-5, with D perhaps TRBD2 (5 bases). Germline V gene lookup returns CDR1 MNHEY and CDR2 SVGAGI. Trimming pared 3 bases from V and 5 bases from J, leaving 10 bases between. This CDR3 contains 13 residues.